One sample yielded the 30 T cell receptor beta chains listed below, sequenced in a study of blood T cell repertoires in COVID-19. TCRdb's copy holds only in-frame clones and misses some; the assay was immunoSEQ multiplex PCR. The sample has 250,000 to 350,000 clones; roughly 80% are singletons. Sequenced: peripheral blood. Receptors were obtained from a person aged 65 to 85 with COVID-19, enrolled during active disease.

This clone was seen only a few times. The CDR3 sequence is CASSTPSGGTLTGELFF. DNA of the CDR3: TGTGCCAGCAGCACACCTAGCGGGGGGACCCTAACCGGGGAGCTGTTTTTT. The gene calls are TRBV7-3 and TRBJ2-2; 11 bases are a match to TRBD2. Germline V lookup: CDR1 SGHTA, CDR2 FQGTGA. J was trimmed by 5 bases and V by 5 bases; bases with no gene match: 10. This CDR3 contains 17 residues.

This clone was recorded at least ten times. The V and J genes are TRBV5-4 and TRBJ1-1, with a tentative D call TRBD1 (5 bases). Germline CDR1 SGHNT, CDR2 YYREEE (reference sequence). The CDR3 length is 13 residues. The germline V and J ends were trimmed by 3 bases and 5 bases, with 11 bases remaining between them. DNA for the CDR3: TGTGCCAGCAGCTCACAGGTCAGGACTGAAGCTTTCTTT. It codes for CASSSQVRTEAFF.

The gene calls are TRBV3-1 (or the pseudogene TRBV3-2) and TRBJ1-2; TRBD1 matches at 7 bases. Germline loops: CDR1 LGHDT, CDR2 YNNKEL (reference sequence). The CDR3 runs 15 residues. The junction had 4 bases not matched to a gene; V was cut back by 0 bases and J by 3 bases. DNA for the CDR3: TGTGCCAGCAGCCAAGAAGGGGGCCTCGACTATGGCTACACCTTC. Protein product: CASSQEGGLDYGYTF.

V usage is TRBV6-1 and J usage is TRBJ2-3; the match to TRBD2 covers 9 bases. The V gene's germline CDR1 is MNHNS and CDR2 SASEGT. The ends lost 1 base at V and 6 bases at J; junction bases unmatched: 14. The CDR3 is 18 residues long. The CDR3 DNA reads TGTGCCAGCAGTGAAGGAGCGGGGGGACCCTGGGGCTTGGATACGCAGTATTTT. The encoded protein is CASSEGAGGPWGLDTQYF.

Concerning this clone itself: Other DNA sequences from this sample encode an identical CDR3 as well. The rearrangement joins TRBV5-1 to TRBJ1-2; TRBD1 agrees at 10 bases. The ends lost 0 bases at V and 4 bases at J; junction bases unmatched: 0. This CDR3 has 14 amino acids. Per germline, CDR1 SGHRS and CDR2 YFSETQ. The CDR3 sequence: CASSLGQGAYGYTF. Written as DNA, the CDR3 is TGCGCCAGCAGCTTGGGACAGGGGGCCTATGGCTACACCTTC.

V and J are TRBV5-6 and TRBJ1-4, with D possibly matching TRBD1 (5 bases). This CDR3 is 13 amino acids long. From germline, CDR1 is SGHDT and CDR2 YYEEEE. The germline V and J ends were trimmed by 5 bases and 10 bases, with 15 bases remaining between them. CDR3 in amino acids: CASRQANSGKLFF. Written as DNA, the CDR3 is TGTGCCAGCAGACAGGCTAACTCAGGAAAACTGTTTTTT. The complete variable domain, with remaining parts taken from reference TRBV5-6 and TRBJ1-4, reads DAGVTQSPTHLIKTRGQQVTLRCSPKSGHDTVSWYQQALGQGPQFIFQYYEEEERQRGNFPDRFSGHQFPNYSSELNVNALLLGDSALYLCASRQANSGKLFFGSGTQLSVL.

V is TRBV10-3 and J is TRBJ1-2; 9 nucleotides align to TRBD1. The germline V gene has CDR1 ENHRY and CDR2 SYGVKD. The CDR3 consists of 14 residues. The trim removed 6 bases at V and 4 bases at J, leaving 6 bases unmatched. CDR3 sequence: CAIRGMTGGYGYTF. As DNA, the CDR3 is TGTGCCATCAGAGGAATGACAGGGGGCTATGGCTACACCTTC.

V is TRBV29-1 and J is TRBJ1-2; 9 bases agree with TRBD1. Germline CDR1 and CDR2: SQVTM and ANQGSEA. The CDR3 runs to 17 residues. After removal of 1 base from V and 1 base from J, the junction contained 10 bases not matched to a gene. The CDR3 sequence: CSVEVSGQGFLNYGYTF. Written as DNA, the CDR3 is TGCAGCGTTGAAGTTTCGGGACAGGGCTTCCTTAACTATGGCTACACCTTC.

This sequence joins TRBV29-1 and TRBJ1-2; the match to TRBD1 covers 9 bases. Germline-derived CDR1 and CDR2 are SQVTM and ANQGSEA. The V segment lost 5 bases and the J segment 7 bases; nucleotides outside the gene matches: 11. The CDR3 has 14 residues. CDR3 sequence: CSVQGQGTVAGYTF. CDR3 in DNA: TGCAGCGTTCAGGGACAGGGAACGGTAGCTGGCTACACCTTC.

V usage is TRBV11-2 and J usage is TRBJ1-2; tentatively, D is TRBD1 (5 bases). V was trimmed by 0 bases and J by 4 bases, leaving 12 bases between them. Germline V gene data show CDR1 as SGHAT and CDR2 as FQNNGV. The CDR3 runs to 15 residues. CDR3 sequence reads: CASSLEPRVRYGYTF. CDR3 in DNA: TGTGCCAGCAGCTTAGAGCCCAGGGTTCGCTATGGCTACACCTTC.

The genes are TRBV6-6 and TRBJ2-7; 8 bases map to TRBD2. From germline, CDR1 is MNHNY and CDR2 SVGAGI (reference sequence). The CDR3 contains 12 residues. J gave up 7 bases and V 5 bases, and 4 bases lay outside the gene matches. CDR3: CASSQAGAEQYF. The CDR3 DNA follows: TGTGCCAGCAGTCAAGCGGGAGCTGAGCAGTACTTC.

This chain connects TRBV6-5 to TRBJ1-3, with 8 bases matching TRBD1. Per germline, CDR1 MNHEY and CDR2 SVGAGI. Losses at the gene ends were 8 bases for V and 3 bases for J; bases not matched to a gene: 6. The CDR3 runs 14 residues. The CDR3 nucleotides are TGTGCCAGCGGAATAACAGGGGGTGGAAACACCATATATTTT. It translates to CASGITGGGNTIYF.

The V and J genes are TRBV5-5 and TRBJ1-2, with 7 bases lining up with TRBD1. Looked up from germline, CDR1 is SGHKS and CDR2 is YYEKEE (reference sequence). The CDR3 length is 15 residues. V was clipped by 0 bases and J by 5 bases; unmatched bases: 7. The CDR3 here is CASSLGGQPRYGYTF. The CDR3 DNA reads TGTGCCAGCAGCTTGGGGGGACAGCCCCGGTATGGCTACACCTTC.

The rearrangement joins TRBV6-5 to TRBJ2-2; TRBD1 matches 7 bases. The CDR3 is made up of 15 amino acids. Germline loops: CDR1 MNHEY, CDR2 SVGAGI. The V gene end was trimmed by 8 bases and the J gene end by 1 base; junction bases not matched to a gene: 7. The CDR3 loop is CASARQGLNTGELFF. The CDR3, as DNA: TGTGCCAGCGCCCGACAGGGTTTGAACACCGGGGAGCTGTTTTTT.

This clone has just a few counts. The chain couples TRBV5-4 to TRBJ2-5; the match to TRBD2 covers 7 bases. Trimming cost V 3 bases and J 1 base; bases outside gene matches: 6. The CDR3 extends over 15 amino acids. The germline gives CDR1 SGHNT, CDR2 YYREEE (reference sequence). This chain's CDR3 is CASSSMRGSQETQYF. The CDR3 bases are TGTGCCAGCAGCTCAATGCGGGGGAGCCAAGAGACCCAGTACTTC.

This clone was observed once. The gene calls are TRBV27 and TRBJ1-1; D might be TRBD1 (6 bases). CDR1 MNHEY and CDR2 SMNVEV come from the germline V gene (reference sequence). Trimming cost V 5 bases and J 3 bases, with 16 bases left between them. CDR3 length: 15 residues. The CDR3 is CASSQTGALYTEAFF. The DNA of the CDR3 is TGTGCCAGCAGTCAGACAGGTGCCCTATACACTGAAGCTTTCTTT.

This clone has more than one count but fewer than ten. This chain joins TRBV25-1 and TRBJ2-1, with 9 positions matching TRBD1. The CDR3 spans 14 residues. V lost 7 bases to trimming and J lost 5 bases; unmatched junction nucleotides: 6. Per germline, CDR1 MGHDK and CDR2 SYGVNS. In nucleotides, the CDR3 is TGTGCCAGCATGGGGGACAGGGCCGACAATGAGCAGTTCTTC. It is translated as CASMGDRADNEQFF.

The rearrangement joins TRBV4-3 to TRBJ2-1; D is possibly TRBD2 (6 bases). V dropped 0 bases and J dropped 0 bases, with 15 bases sitting between them. The CDR3 extends over 18 amino acids. Germline CDR1 and CDR2: LGHNA and YSLEER. The DNA of the CDR3 is TGCGCCAGCAGCCAAGACTCCCCTCAGACTAGCTCCTACAATGAGCAGTTCTTC. It encodes CASSQDSPQTSSYNEQFF.

This chain joins TRBV21-1 and TRBJ2-7; the DNA was not used to check the table's D call, TRBD2. TRBV21-1 is marked as a pseudogene. CDR3 length equals 15 residues. The CDR3 DNA reads as TGTGCCAGCAGCACACTAGCGGGAGTTGGCTACGAGCAGTACTTC. This codes for CASSTLAGVGYEQYF.

The V gene is TRBV28, the J gene TRBJ2-2; perhaps TRBD2 as D (5 bases). Germline CDR1 reads MDHEN; CDR2 reads SYDVKM. Trimming took 4 bases from V and 0 from J, leaving 15 bases between them. This CDR3 is built from 17 residues. CDR3: CASSYIERNTNTGELFF. CDR3 nucleotide sequence: TGTGCCAGCAGTTATATCGAGCGGAATACGAACACCGGGGAGCTGTTTTTT.

The chain couples TRBV30 to TRBJ1-1; tentatively, D is TRBD1 (5 bases). CDR1 GTSNPN and CDR2 SVGIG come from the germline V gene (reference sequence). This CDR3 region has 14 residues. V dropped 3 bases and J dropped 1 base, with 12 bases sitting between them. The CDR3 bases are TGTGCCTGGAGCCGCGGTACAGGGAACACTGAAGCTTTCTTT. This codes for CAWSRGTGNTEAFF.

This rearrangement joins TRBV6-5 to TRBJ2-5; D may be TRBD1 (5 bases). Germline-derived CDR1 and CDR2 are MNHEY and SVGAGI. The CDR3 covers 15 residues. The germline V and J ends were trimmed by 2 bases and 0 bases, with 10 bases remaining between them. The CDR3 region is CASSYRRQNQETQYF. CDR3 nucleotide sequence: TGTGCCAGCAGTTACCGCAGACAGAACCAAGAGACCCAGTACTTC.

This rearrangement joins TRBV25-1 to TRBJ2-7; D is unclear. CDR3 length: 13 residues. Trimming stripped 4 bases from V and 7 bases from J, with 14 bases between. Looked up from germline, CDR1 is MGHDK and CDR2 is SYGVNS. Written as DNA, the CDR3 is TGTGCCAGCAGTGGGTACAGAACGGATGAGCAGTACTTC. Protein sequence: CASSGYRTDEQYF.

This chain links TRBV6-1 with TRBJ1-4, with TRBD1 as a possible D gene (6 bases). CDR3 size: 15 residues. Germline loops: CDR1 MNHNS, CDR2 SASEGT. Trimming took off 3 bases at V and 7 bases at J, with 15 bases between the two ends. The CDR3 protein is CASSDGPGGGEKLFF. The CDR3 DNA reads as TGTGCCAGCAGTGATGGCCCGGGAGGGGGTGAAAAACTGTTTTTT.

The J gene is TRBJ2-2, the V gene TRBV6-2 or TRBV6-3; TRBD1 might be the D (5 bases). Trimming took off 6 bases at V and 6 bases at J, with 8 bases between the two ends. Germline values: CDR1 MNHEY, CDR2 SVGEGT. There are 12 residues in the CDR3. CDR3 sequence reads: CASSPRAGELFF. The CDR3 nucleotides are TGTGCCAGCAGCCCCAGGGCCGGGGAGCTGTTTTTT.

V and J are TRBV25-1 and TRBJ2-2; D gene unclear. Germline CDR1 is MGHDK and CDR2 is SYGVNS. This CDR3 contains 15 residues. The germline V and J ends were trimmed by 1 base and 6 bases, with 12 bases remaining between them. In DNA form, the CDR3 reads TGTGCCAGCAGTGAATCCGCGCGCCGTGCCGGGGAGCTGTTTTTT. This sequence encodes CASSESARRAGELFF.

The chain is built from TRBV9 and TRBJ2-3; possible D gene TRBD2, 6 bases. The V end lost 0 bases, the J end lost 5 bases, and 13 bases lay between the germline ends. The CDR3 is made up of 15 amino acids. Germline loops: CDR1 SGDLS, CDR2 YYNGEE. CDR3 region: CASSVGGRSGDTQYF. CDR3 nucleotides: TGTGCCAGCAGCGTAGGAGGGAGGAGCGGAGATACGCAGTATTTT.

The V and J genes are TRBV27 and TRBJ1-1, with D possibly TRBD1 on 6 matching bases. CDR1 MNHEY and CDR2 SMNVEV come from the germline V gene (reference sequence). The CDR3 runs to 15 residues. Between the trimmed V and J ends, which lost 7 bases and 5 bases, there was a span of 20 bases. CDR3 coding DNA: TGTGCCAGCAAGAGAAACCAGGGGATAATAACTGAAGCTTTCTTT. Translated: CASKRNQGIITEAFF.

The chain has TRBV5-1 and TRBJ2-5; the match to TRBD2 covers 8 bases. This CDR3 has 15 residues. V shed 1 base and J 0 bases; nucleotides not matched to a gene: 2. Germline V gene data show CDR1 as SGHRS and CDR2 as YFSETQ. The CDR3 bases are TGCGCCAGCAGCTTGCCTAGCGGGTACCAAGAGACCCAGTACTTC. Residues: CASSLPSGYQETQYF. The whole variable domain, remainder taken from reference TRBV5-1 and TRBJ2-5, is KAGVTQTPRYLIKTRGQQVTLSCSPISGHRSVSWYQQTPGQGLQFLFEYFSETQRNKGNFPGRFSGRQFSNSRSEMNVSTLELGDSALYLCASSLPSGYQETQYFGPGTRLLVL.

As regards this clone: Other nucleotide sequences in the sample specify the same CDR3. The rearrangement joins TRBV19 to TRBJ2-5; no clear D gene. The V end was cut by 3 bases, the J end by 4 bases, with 3 bases between. Per the germline V gene, CDR1 is LNHDA and CDR2 is SQIVND (reference sequence). The CDR3 loop spans 11 amino acids. The CDR3 coding sequence is TGTGCCAGTAGTATTCGAGAGACCCAGTACTTC. This encodes CASSIRETQYF.